Each of the 14 T cell receptor beta chains below was sequenced from the same sample in a study of beta chain features in type 1 diabetes. The investigators reverse transcribed all of the isolated RNA, so they sequenced expressed TCRB transcripts. TCRdb's copy holds only in-frame clones and misses some; the assay was immunoSEQ multiplex PCR. The sample has around 430,000 clones, approximately 31% seen once. Sequencing was performed on naive CD4+ T cells from blood. Receptors originate from a young man in good health.

The chain is built from TRBV5-1 and TRBJ2-5, with 11 nucleotides matching TRBD2. The CDR3 runs 14 residues. V was pared by 2 bases and J by 5 bases, with 2 bases of the junction left unmatched. Germline V gives CDR1 SGHRS, CDR2 YFSETQ. The CDR3 DNA is TGCGCCAGCAGCTTACTAGCGGGAGACGAGACCCAGTACTTC. Its translation is CASSLLAGDETQYF.

The rearrangement joins TRBV30 to TRBJ2-2; no definite D call. The V end was cut by 0 bases, the J end by 0 bases, with 11 bases between. The V gene's germline CDR1 is GTSNPN and CDR2 SVGIG (reference sequence). CDR3 length: 16 amino acids. The CDR3 DNA reads TGTGCCTGGAGTGTAAGCCCCCGCTCGAACACCGGGGAGCTGTTTTTT. It codes for CAWSVSPRSNTGELFF.

Points on this clone: A junction boundary mismatches the germline segment, possibly from a read error. This rearrangement joins TRBV15 to TRBJ1-2, with a tentative D call TRBD1 (5 bases). CDR1 is LNHNV, CDR2 YYDKDF, per germline (reference sequence). The CDR3 spans 16 residues. The CDR3 loop reads CATSRDSTRELRGYTF. CDR3 nucleotides: TGTGCCACCAGCCGAGACTCGACCAGGGAGTTGAGAGGCTACACCTTC.

This clone occurred a few times. The chain carries TRBV30 and TRBJ1-2; D perhaps matches TRBD1 (5 bases). V dropped 3 bases and J dropped 3 bases, with 14 bases sitting between them. Per germline, CDR1 GTSNPN and CDR2 SVGIG (reference sequence). The CDR3 is 14 residues long. This CDR3 reads CAWRATGVHYGYTF. The CDR3 DNA follows: TGTGCCTGGAGGGCCACGGGGGTCCACTATGGCTACACCTTC. Full variable domain (outside the CDR3, taken from reference TRBV30 and TRBJ1-2): SQTIHQWPATLVQPVGSPLSLECTVEGTSNPNLYWYRQAAGRGLQLLFYSVGIGQISSEVPQNLSASRPQDRQFILSSKKLLLSDSGFYLCAWRATGVHYGYTFGSGTRLTVV.

This clone was seen only a few times. The V gene is TRBV30, the J gene TRBJ1-2, with TRBD1 as a possible D gene (6 bases). Trimming shortened V by 0 bases and J by 6 bases, and 20 bases separated the two germline ends. CDR1 GTSNPN and CDR2 SVGIG come from the germline V gene (reference sequence). The CDR3 has 16 amino acids. CDR3 in amino acids: CAWSVLQGGRLDGYTF. In nucleotides, the CDR3 is TGTGCCTGGAGTGTACTACAGGGTGGAAGATTGGATGGCTACACCTTC. The variable domain in full, with the rest retrieved from reference TRBV30 and TRBJ1-2, is SQTIHQWPATLVQPVGSPLSLECTVEGTSNPNLYWYRQAAGRGLQLLFYSVGIGQISSEVPQNLSASRPQDRQFILSSKKLLLSDSGFYLCAWSVLQGGRLDGYTFGSGTRLTVV.

The chain combines TRBV7-9 with TRBJ2-2, with D unclear. This CDR3 is 14 amino acids long. CDR1 is SEHNR, CDR2 FQNEAQ, per germline (reference sequence). V shed 3 bases and J shed 5 bases, with 10 bases lying between them. Here the CDR3 reads CASSFPERTGELFF. DNA for the CDR3: TGTGCCAGCAGCTTTCCAGAGAGGACCGGGGAGCTGTTTTTT.

The V gene is TRBV30, the J gene TRBJ1-1, with 8 bases that match TRBD1. This CDR3 has 13 amino acids. J lost 6 bases, V lost 4 bases, and 7 bases had no gene match. CDR1 and CDR2 (germline): GTSNPN, SVGIG (reference sequence). The CDR3 nucleotides are TGTGCCTGGACGGAACAGGGGGAGCCTGAAGCTTTCTTT. It encodes CAWTEQGEPEAFF.

On this clone itself: Other DNA sequences from this sample encode an identical CDR3 as well. The chain carries TRBV5-1 and TRBJ2-5; D unresolved. Germline loops: CDR1 SGHRS, CDR2 YFSETQ. Trimming took off 0 bases at V and 5 bases at J, with 8 bases between the two ends. The CDR3 loop spans 13 amino acids. The CDR3 coding sequence is TGCGCCAGCAGCTTGGGACCCCAGGAGACCCAGTACTTC. Its translation: CASSLGPQETQYF.

The chain recombines TRBV7-9 with TRBJ2-1; 11 bases are shared with TRBD2. This CDR3 comprises 16 residues. V shed 5 bases and J 6 bases; nucleotides not matched to a gene: 9. The germline CDR1 and CDR2 sequences are SEHNR and FQNEAQ (reference sequence). CDR3 nucleotides: TGTGCCAGCAGCATCCAACTAGCGGGAGTCATCAATGAGCAGTTCTTC. It specifies CASSIQLAGVINEQFF.

This clone was found a few times. V gene TRBV29-1 combines with J gene TRBJ2-2, with D hard to call. The V end was cut by 3 bases, the J end by 5 bases, with 10 bases between. The CDR3 consists of 13 residues. Germline V gene lookup returns CDR1 SQVTM and CDR2 ANQGSEA. CDR3 sequence: CSVDRDLTGELFF. CDR3 in DNA: TGCAGCGTTGACAGAGACTTAACCGGGGAGCTGTTTTTT.

The genes are TRBV30 and TRBJ2-7, with 8 bases identical to TRBD1. The CDR3 extends over 13 amino acids. Trimming cost V 5 bases and J 3 bases; bases outside gene matches: 6. Germline V CDR1 and CDR2: GTSNPN, SVGIG (reference sequence). The CDR3 coding sequence is TGTGCCTGGCGACAGGGGTACGACTACGAGCAGTACTTC. This translates into CAWRQGYDYEQYF.

The chain has TRBV7-9 and TRBJ2-4; possibly TRBD1 for D (5 bases). Germline CDR1 is SEHNR and CDR2 is FQNEAQ (reference sequence). The CDR3 has 15 amino acids. V shed 8 bases and J shed 3 bases, with 17 bases lying between them. CDR3 loop: CASQKGPAGKNIQYF. DNA for the CDR3: TGTGCCAGCCAAAAGGGGCCCGCAGGCAAAAACATTCAGTACTTC.

The chain has TRBV28 and TRBJ2-7, with TRBD1 identical over 8 bases. The CDR3 has 16 residues. The junction had 11 bases not matched to a gene; V was cut back by 3 bases and J by 4 bases. In germline, CDR1 is MDHEN, CDR2 SYDVKM. The CDR3 loop reads CASSFPNTGGIYEQYF. In DNA, the CDR3 is TGTGCCAGCAGTTTCCCCAATACAGGGGGAATTTACGAGCAGTACTTC.

This rearrangement joins TRBV6-5 to TRBJ2-6; D might be TRBD1 (5 bases). Trimming shortened V by 2 bases and J by 0 bases, and 8 bases separated the two germline ends. CDR1 and CDR2 (germline): MNHEY, SVGAGI. CDR3 length: 16 amino acids. The CDR3 sequence is CASSYQGSSGANVLTF. The CDR3 coding sequence is TGTGCCAGCAGTTACCAGGGAAGCTCTGGGGCCAACGTCCTGACTTTC.